This entry describes one TCR beta chain. Its cognate antigen is unknown. This record belongs to a study of cytomegalovirus exposure and HLA in healthy donors. Study results and limitations: Overall, approximately 150 TCR beta chains were annotated as cytomegalovirus-associated.

Between the trimmed V and J ends, which lost 5 bases and 0 bases, there was a span of 23 bases. There are 19 residues in the CDR3. CDR1 and CDR2 (germline): WSHSY, SAAADI. Use of 60 Vbeta and 13 Jbeta primers characterized the PCR. Clones were sequenced by immunoSEQ multiplex PCR, and TCRdb holds only the in-frame ones, with some missing. Among around 180,000 clones, roughly 84% were seen once, and the ten largest hold 1.2%. The TCR comes from a boy aged 2 to 10 in good health and CMV-seronegative. The sample was PBMCs. The chain combines TRBV10-2 with TRBJ2-1; tentatively, D is TRBD2 (5 bases). CDR3 DNA: TGCGCCAGCAGTCTTTCTTCCACGTCTAGCCATAGCTCCTACAATGAGCAGTTCTTC. This gives the protein CASSLSSTSSHSSYNEQFF.